This is a list of T cell receptor beta chains from one sample in a study of early T cells in non-severe SARS-CoV-2 infection. One entry per CDR3 protein results from TCRdb running MiXCR on the 5' RACE reads. The sample holds 35,000 to 45,000 distinct CDR3 sequences, about 6.8% seen once. The source material was whole blood, sampled at baseline. The receptors originated from an adult who was a healthcare worker with PCR-confirmed SARS-CoV-2 infection or an uninfected control (not recorded which). Each CDR3 is given with its conserved first and last residue. D genes are given only for firm matches. Only some rows state a clone size, as once, few, many or a class for expanded clones.

.,TRBJ2-1,.,TRBV30,TGTGCCTGGAGTGAAACGAGTTACAATGAGCAGTTCTTC,CAWSETSYNEQFF
.,TRBJ2-7,.,TRBV28,TGTGCCAGCAGTTTGGGGGTTGGCGTGTCGGACGAGCAGTACTTC,CASSLGVGVSDEQYF
few,TRBJ2-1,TRBD2,TRBV11-2,TGTGCCAGCAGCTTAGTCCTGCGGGAGGCTAATGAGCAGTTCTTC,CASSLVLREANEQFF
many,TRBJ1-5,.,TRBV7-2,TGTGCCAGCAGCCTAAGACAGCAAAATCAGCCCCAGCATTTT,CASSLRQQNQPQHF
few,TRBJ2-3,.,TRBV11-2,TGTGCCAGCAGCTCAAATGCCGGGACTAGCACAGATACGCAGTATTTT,CASSSNAGTSTDTQYF
few,TRBJ2-3,TRBD1,TRBV7-2,TGTGCCAGCAGCCCGGACAGGGGGCGGGCAGATACGCAGTATTTT,CASSPDRGRADTQYF
few,TRBJ1-1,.,TRBV11-2,TGTGCCAGCAGCTTGTCGGGAGCGAACACTGAAGCTTTCTTT,CASSLSGANTEAFF
many,TRBJ2-7,TRBD2,TRBV4-2,TGTGCCAGCAGCCAAGATCGTTTAGCGGGGATGGGTTACGAGCAGTACTTC,CASSQDRLAGMGYEQYF
.,TRBJ2-1,.,TRBV3-1,TGTGCCAGCAGCCAAGACGGCGGAACCAATGAGCAGTTCTTC,CASSQDGGTNEQFF
many,TRBJ2-1,.,TRBV7-9,TGTGCCAGCAGCCGATACAGCTCCTACAATGAGCAGTTCTTC,CASSRYSSYNEQFF
.,TRBJ2-1,.,TRBV6-4,TGTGCCAGCAGTGACTCGGGCGTTGAGCAGTTCTTC,CASSDSGVEQFF
.,TRBJ2-3,.,TRBV9,TGTGCCAGCAGCGTATTGCCAGGGGAAAAAGATACGCAGTATTTT,CASSVLPGEKDTQYF
.,TRBJ2-6,.,TRBV12-3/TRBV12-4,TGTGCCAGCAGCAGCGGGACAGGATTTTCTGGGGCCAACGTCCTGACTTTC,CASSSGTGFSGANVLTF
.,TRBJ2-3,.,TRBV4-3,TGCGCCAGCAGCCAAGTTGGCACAGATACGCAGTATTTT,CASSQVGTDTQYF
many,TRBJ2-3,.,TRBV2,TGTGCCAGCAGTGTGGGGGATACGCAGTATTTT,CASSVGDTQYF
few,TRBJ1-5,.,TRBV28,TGTGCCAGCAGTTTACTCGACAGAAACAATCAGCCCCAGCATTTT,CASSLLDRNNQPQHF
many,TRBJ2-7,.,TRBV7-8,TGTGCCAGCAGCCCTCGGTACGAGCAGTACTTC,CASSPRYEQYF
many,TRBJ1-1,.,TRBV20-1,TGCAGTGCTAGAGTTGTCCTCGAGCTGAACACTGAAGCTTTCTTT,CSARVVLELNTEAFF
many,TRBJ1-1,TRBD1,TRBV6-1,TGTGCCAGCAGTGAAGATCCGGACAGGGGAACTTTCTTT,CASSEDPDRGTFF
few,TRBJ1-2,.,TRBV29-1,TGCAGCGTTGAGAGGACCGCCCGGCATGGCTACACCTTC,CSVERTARHGYTF
few,TRBJ2-7,.,TRBV6-2/TRBV6-3,TGTGCCAGCAGTTACATCAGGATCCGCTACGAGCAGTACTTC,CASSYIRIRYEQYF
medium-sized,TRBJ1-1,.,TRBV7-9,TGTGCCAGCAGCTTATTTGGTGTCACTGAAGCTTTCTTT,CASSLFGVTEAFF
.,TRBJ2-7,.,TRBV9,TGTGCCAGCAGCGTAGTCGGGGAGAGCTCCTACGAGCAGTACTTC,CASSVVGESSYEQYF
few,TRBJ2-1,TRBD2,TRBV18,TGTGCCAGCTCACCACCGGGACTAGCGGGAGGGAGTGAGCAGTTCTTC,CASSPPGLAGGSEQFF
few,TRBJ2-1,.,TRBV6-1,TGTGCCAGCAGTGAAGGCAGGGGACCCTACAATGAGCAGTTCTTC,CASSEGRGPYNEQFF
.,TRBJ1-1,.,TRBV20-1,TGCAGTGCTAGAGAGGAGAACACTGAAGCTTTCTTT,CSAREENTEAFF
.,TRBJ2-5,.,TRBV9,TGTGCCAGCAGCGTCGACCCCCCAGAAGCTCTGCAAGAGACCCAGTACTTC,CASSVDPPEALQETQYF
.,TRBJ2-1,.,TRBV3-1,TGTGCCAGCAGGACAGCTAGCTCCTACAATGAGCAGTTCTTC,CASRTASSYNEQFF
many,TRBJ1-5,.,TRBV7-2,TGTGCCAGCAGCCAAAGGACGGGTCAGCCCCAGCATTTT,CASSQRTGQPQHF
.,TRBJ1-5,.,TRBV6-1,TGTGCCAGCAGGCAGCGAGGGCCCCAGCATTTT,CASRQRGPQHF
medium-sized,TRBJ2-7,.,TRBV21-1,TGTGCCAGCAGTTCCCGGTTGAGGCGCTACGAGCAGTACTTC,CASSSRLRRYEQYF
.,TRBJ2-2,.,TRBV7-3,TGTGCCAGCAGCTTAGGGCTGAACACCGGGGAGCTGTTTTTT,CASSLGLNTGELFF
.,TRBJ2-1,.,TRBV6-2/TRBV6-3,TGTGCCAGCAGTCCCAATCGAGCCCGCGGAGAAAGATCGCAGTTCTTC,CASSPNRARGERSQFF
many,TRBJ1-4,TRBD1,TRBV11-2,TGTGCCAGCTCTACTGGGGGGACAGGGCGCGCGGCTGCTAATGAAAAACTGTTTTTT,CASSTGGTGRAAANEKLFF
many,TRBJ1-1,TRBD1,TRBV20-1,TGCAGTGCTAGATCATTGGACAGGGGGTCGAACACTGAAGCTTTCTTT,CSARSLDRGSNTEAFF
few,TRBJ2-7,.,TRBV29-1,TGCAGCGTCCCTCGGCCTAACGGCGAGCAGTACTTC,CSVPRPNGEQYF
.,TRBJ2-7,TRBD1,TRBV7-6,TGTGCCAGCAGCCCCACAGGGGTTGACTACGAGCAGTACTTC,CASSPTGVDYEQYF
many,TRBJ2-2,TRBD1,TRBV7-2,TGTGCCAGCAGTACCCCAGGGGGAAACACCGGGGAGCTGTTTTTT,CASSTPGGNTGELFF
.,TRBJ2-1,TRBD2,TRBV11-2,TGTGCCAGCAGAAAAAACGGGACTAGCTACGGTGAGCAGTTCTTC,CASRKNGTSYGEQFF
.,TRBJ2-1,.,TRBV27,TGTGCCAGCAGAGCGGCAAGCTCCTACAATGAGCAGTTCTTC,CASRAASSYNEQFF
.,TRBJ1-3,.,TRBV7-9,TGTGCCAGCAGCCAGATTGTACACTCTGGAAACACCATATATTTT,CASSQIVHSGNTIYF
many,TRBJ1-2,.,TRBV30,TGTGCCTGGAGCGTGATGGGCAGCACCTACTATGGCTACACCTTC,CAWSVMGSTYYGYTF
many,TRBJ2-3,.,TRBV7-9,TGTGCCAGCAGCTTAACAGATACGCAGTATTTT,CASSLTDTQYF
many,TRBJ2-3,TRBD1,TRBV10-1,TGCGCCAGCAGGGGACAGGGGACAGATACGCAGTATTTT,CASRGQGTDTQYF
many,TRBJ2-1,TRBD2,TRBV3-1,TGTGCCAGCAGCCAGACCGTTCAGCATCCTAGCGGGAAGATCTTC,CASSQTVQHPSGKIF
many,TRBJ2-1,.,TRBV6-5,TGTGCCAGCTCCACGAGCGGATCCTACAATGAGCAGTTCTTC,CASSTSGSYNEQFF
.,TRBJ2-3,.,TRBV7-2,TGTGCCAGCAGCGCAAAGGACAGCCTACTATCACGTACGCAGTATTTT,CASSAKDSLLSRTQYF